A selection of T cell receptor beta chains follows, all from one sample in a study of PD-1 blockade in classical Hodgkin lymphoma. Generated by immunoSEQ multiplex PCR, the TCRdb table keeps only in-frame clones and is missing some. The repertoire holds 25,000 to 30,000 clones, with about four fifths as singletons. Source: peripheral blood mononuclear cells (PBMCs), taken before the fourth cycle of nivolumab. Receptors originate from a human donor with classical Hodgkin lymphoma. Each CDR3 is given with its conserved first and last residue. The D gene is left open where the match is weak. Expanded clones get a size class; other rows say once, few or many, or leave the size out.

clone size	D gene	V gene	J gene	CDR3 length	CDR3 protein	CDR3 DNA
NA	NA	TRBV18	TRBJ2-2	14	CASSPLGNTGELFF	TGTGCCAGCTCACCATTGGGGAACACCGGGGAGCTGTTTTTT
NA	TRBD2	TRBV27	TRBJ2-5	12	CASSFLGRAQYF	TGTGCCAGCAGTTTCTTAGGGAGGGCCCAGTACTTC
NA	TRBD2	TRBV2	TRBJ2-1	13	CASSVVAGGKQFF	TGTGCCAGCAGTGTGGTAGCGGGAGGCAAGCAGTTCTTC
NA	TRBD2	TRBV10-3	TRBJ2-5	14	CAISENSGTGTQYF	TGTGCCATCAGTGAAAATAGCGGGACTGGGACCCAGTACTTC
NA	TRBD1	TRBV29-1	TRBJ1-1	13	CSVDRGGNTEAFF	TGCAGCGTCGACAGGGGAGGGAACACTGAAGCTTTCTTT
NA	NA	TRBV6-5	TRBJ1-2	14	CASSYSGGPYGYTF	TGTGCCAGCAGTTACAGCGGCGGGCCCTATGGCTACACCTTC
NA	NA	TRBV6-5	TRBJ2-3	14	CASSTSGSTDTQYF	TGTGCCAGCAGTACCTCGGGCAGCACAGATACGCAGTATTTT
NA	TRBD1	TRBV5-1	TRBJ2-7	14	CASSVDRAQYEQYF	TGCGCCAGCAGCGTGGACAGGGCACAATACGAGCAGTACTTC
once	NA	TRBV5-1	TRBJ1-1	14	CASSLTGVGTEAFF	TGCGCCAGCAGCTTAACGGGCGTAGGAACTGAAGCTTTCTTT
NA	NA	TRBV6-1	TRBJ1-1	16	CASSEFLGTTATEAFF	TGTGCCAGCAGTGAATTTCTGGGGACGACGGCGACTGAAGCTTTCTTT
NA	NA	TRBV5-1	TRBJ2-6	16	CASSLDPGAGANVLTF	TGCGCCAGCAGCTTGGACCCCGGGGCCGGGGCCAACGTCCTGACTTTC
NA	NA	TRBV6-1	TRBJ1-4	13	CASSEGGGLKLFF	TGTGCCAGCAGTGAAGGGGGAGGTCTAAAACTGTTTTTT
NA	NA	TRBV5-1	TRBJ2-2	16	CASSLRGAGQTGELFF	TGCGCCAGCAGCTTGAGGGGGGCCGGACAAACCGGGGAGCTGTTTTTT
NA	NA	TRBV18	TRBJ2-3	17	CASSPPGTAALTDTQYF	TGTGCCAGCTCACCACCCGGGACCGCCGCGTTGACAGATACGCAGTATTTT
few	NA	TRBV5-1	TRBJ2-2	16	CASSQGVPTNTGELFF	TGCGCCAGCAGCCAAGGGGTGCCAACGAACACCGGGGAGCTGTTTTTT
NA	NA	TRBV30	TRBJ2-7	13	CAWRGRLLHEQYF	TGTGCCTGGAGGGGACGGCTTCTCCACGAGCAGTACTTC
NA	NA	TRBV19	TRBJ1-1	13	CASLSGRWTEAFF	TGTGCCAGCCTATCGGGGCGTTGGACTGAAGCTTTCTTT
NA	NA	TRBV28	TRBJ2-2	15	CASRQTGTISGELFF	TGTGCCAGCAGACAGACAGGGACTATTTCCGGGGAGCTGTTTTTT
few	NA	TRBV2	TRBJ1-5	17	CASSEVRTGTFNQPQHF	TGTGCCAGCAGTGAAGTTAGAACAGGTACATTCAATCAGCCCCAGCATTTT
NA	TRBD1	TRBV7-8	TRBJ1-1	17	CASSLLGLTGINTEAFF	TGTGCCAGCAGCTTACTCGGGTTGACAGGGATTAACACTGAAGCTTTCTTT
NA	NA	TRBV21-1	TRBJ2-7	13	CASSRQGADEQYF	TGTGCCAGCAGCAGACAGGGGGCGGATGAGCAGTACTTC
NA	TRBD2	TRBV5-1	TRBJ2-1	15	CASSQSGASYNEQFF	TGCGCCAGCAGCCAAAGCGGGGCCTCCTACAATGAGCAGTTCTTC
NA	TRBD1	TRBV6-5	TRBJ2-3	15	CASSYSTGAADTQYF	TGTGCCAGCAGTTACTCGACAGGGGCAGCAGATACGCAGTATTTT
NA	NA	TRBV7-8	TRBJ1-6	14	CASSSQRGNSPLHF	TGTGCCAGCAGCTCACAACGAGGCAATTCACCCCTCCACTTT
NA	TRBD2	TRBV5-4	TRBJ2-1	18	CASSLSLSLAGFSNEQFF	TGTGCCAGCAGCTTATCTCTTAGCCTAGCGGGCTTTTCCAATGAGCAGTTCTTC
NA	NA	TRBV7-6	TRBJ1-5	15	CASSLTGGGNQPQHF	TGTGCCAGCAGCCTCACCGGCGGAGGCAATCAGCCCCAGCATTTT
NA	NA	TRBV15	TRBJ1-1	14	CATSRDLGNTEAFF	TGTGCCACCAGCAGAGATCTTGGGAACACTGAAGCTTTCTTT
NA	TRBD1	TRBV23-1	TRBJ1-5	16	CASSQPQGLSNQPQHF	TGCGCCAGCAGTCAACCACAGGGGTTGAGCAATCAGCCCCAGCATTTT
few	NA	TRBV19	TRBJ1-1	14	CASSMGGPYTEAFF	TGTGCCAGTAGTATGGGGGGCCCTTACACTGAAGCTTTCTTT
few	NA	TRBV5-1	TRBJ1-2	13	CASSLDLAEGYTF	TGCGCCAGCAGCTTGGACCTTGCAGAGGGCTACACCTTC
NA	NA	TRBV5-6	TRBJ2-7	16	CASSESGTPVSYEQYF	TGTGCCAGCAGCGAATCCGGGACGCCGGTTTCCTACGAGCAGTACTTC
NA	TRBD2	TRBV7-9	TRBJ2-1	15	CASSRTSGRADEQFF	TGTGCCAGCAGTCGAACTAGCGGGAGGGCCGATGAGCAGTTCTTC
NA	TRBD1	TRBV7-2	TRBJ2-2	17	CASSLRLGQGNTGELFF	TGTGCCAGCAGCTTACGTTTAGGACAGGGAAACACCGGGGAGCTGTTTTTT
NA	TRBD2	TRBV7-9	TRBJ2-1	13	CASSSAGGPTQFF	TGTGCCAGCAGCTCAGCGGGAGGGCCAACGCAGTTCTTC
NA	TRBD2	TRBV7-9	TRBJ2-3	15	CASSPTSGITDTQYF	TGTGCCAGCAGCCCCACTAGCGGTATCACAGATACGCAGTATTTT
NA	NA	TRBV6-6	TRBJ2-1	16	CASSYSRAALYNEQFF	TGTGCCAGCAGTTACTCACGGGCCGCGCTCTACAATGAGCAGTTCTTC
NA	NA	TRBV30	TRBJ1-1	15	CAWSIGGHGSTEAFF	TGTGCCTGGAGTATCGGTGGTCACGGGAGCACTGAAGCTTTCTTT
NA	NA	TRBV5-4	TRBJ2-7	15	CASSLRTGPSYEQYF	TGTGCCAGCAGCCTCAGGACGGGACCTTCCTACGAGCAGTACTTC
NA	NA	TRBV4-1	TRBJ1-5	15	CASSLTRGINQPQHF	TGCGCCAGCAGTCTTACACGGGGAATCAATCAGCCCCAGCATTTT
NA	NA	TRBV7-2	TRBJ2-3	13	CASSFVSTDTQYF	TGTGCCAGCAGCTTTGTGAGCACAGATACGCAGTATTTT
few	NA	TRBV11-2	TRBJ1-1	14	CASSLAAGHTEAFF	TGTGCCAGCAGCTTAGCGGCAGGGCACACTGAAGCTTTCTTT
medium-sized	NA	TRBV30	TRBJ2-2	13	CAWSILNTGELFF	TGTGCCTGGAGTATCCTTAACACCGGGGAGCTGTTTTTT
NA	NA	TRBV10-3	TRBJ2-5	13	CAIRGGAQETQYF	TGTGCCATCAGGGGCGGGGCGCAAGAGACCCAGTACTTC
NA	TRBD1	TRBV28	TRBJ1-5	14	CASKGGNGMEPQHF	TGTGCCAGCAAAGGGGGCAACGGAATGGAGCCCCAGCATTTT
NA	NA	TRBV19	TRBJ2-5	13	CASSQSRSETQYF	TGTGCCAGTAGTCAATCACGATCCGAGACCCAGTACTTC
once	TRBD1	TRBV11-2	TRBJ1-2	17	CASSLGTGGIDNYGYTF	TGTGCCAGCAGCTTAGGGACAGGGGGCATAGATAACTATGGCTACACCTTC
NA	TRBD1	TRBV29-1	TRBJ2-1	11	CSVAGGGEQFF	TGCAGCGTTGCAGGGGGCGGTGAGCAGTTCTTC
NA	NA	TRBV14	TRBJ2-1	14	CASSPTSRSAEQFF	TGTGCCAGCAGCCCGACTAGTAGGAGTGCTGAGCAGTTCTTC
NA	NA	TRBV6-6	TRBJ2-7	12	CASSYSPYEQYF	TGTGCCAGCAGTTACTCCCCCTACGAGCAGTACTTC
NA	NA	TRBV18	TRBJ2-7	15	CASSTSGRDGSEQYF	TGTGCCAGCTCGACCTCCGGCAGGGATGGGAGCGAGCAGTACTTC
once	NA	TRBV6-1	TRBJ2-2	15	CASRSLGGATGELFF	TGTGCCAGCAGATCCCTTGGGGGGGCCACCGGGGAGCTGTTTTTT
once	NA	TRBV6-1	TRBJ2-7	11	CASGRGGEQYF	TGTGCCAGCGGGAGGGGGGGGGAGCAGTACTTC
NA	TRBD1	TRBV5-1	TRBJ2-2	14	CASYGQGAAGELFF	TGCGCCAGCTACGGACAGGGGGCTGCCGGGGAGCTGTTTTTT
NA	NA	TRBV12-5	TRBJ1-4	14	CASASPRVGEKLFF	TGTGCTAGTGCCTCCCCCAGGGTTGGTGAAAAACTGTTTTTT
NA	NA	TRBV6-5	TRBJ2-7	14	CASSYTRGAYEQYF	TGTGCCAGCAGTTACACCCGCGGAGCCTACGAGCAGTACTTC
NA	NA	TRBV27	TRBJ2-4	17	CASSPKGGGVAKNIQYF	TGTGCCAGCAGTCCAAAGGGGGGGGGAGTAGCCAAAAACATTCAGTACTTC
NA	NA	TRBV7-9	TRBJ1-6	14	CASSQAGFGSPLHF	TGTGCCAGCAGCCAGGCGGGTTTCGGTTCACCCCTCCACTTT
NA	TRBD2	TRBV28	TRBJ2-7	16	CASREPGLAGTYEQYF	TGTGCCAGCAGAGAACCCGGACTAGCGGGGACCTACGAGCAGTACTTC
NA	NA	TRBV7-8	TRBJ2-1	15	CASSPRITIGNEQFF	TGTGCCAGCAGCCCTCGGATAACAATAGGGAATGAGCAGTTCTTC